This T cell receptor beta chain was obtained from a study of blood T cell repertoires in COVID-19. Germline assignment: CDR1 SGHDN and CDR2 FVKESK. Trimming cost V 4 bases and J 9 bases; bases outside gene matches: 5. CDR3 length equals 14 residues. The sample holds a few counts of this clone. The repertoire was sequenced with immunoSEQ multiplex PCR; TCRdb's copy has only in-frame clones and lacks some. The sample lists about 82,000 clones, roughly 78% occurring once. Sequenced material: peripheral blood. The TCR originated in a man aged 50 to 60 with active or convalescent COVID-19. The chain employs TRBV14 and TRBJ1-6; 8 bases fit TRBD1. The CDR3 spells CASSLGQGVSPLHF. The CDR3 DNA reads TGTGCCAGCAGCCTTGGACAGGGAGTTTCACCCCTCCACTTT.